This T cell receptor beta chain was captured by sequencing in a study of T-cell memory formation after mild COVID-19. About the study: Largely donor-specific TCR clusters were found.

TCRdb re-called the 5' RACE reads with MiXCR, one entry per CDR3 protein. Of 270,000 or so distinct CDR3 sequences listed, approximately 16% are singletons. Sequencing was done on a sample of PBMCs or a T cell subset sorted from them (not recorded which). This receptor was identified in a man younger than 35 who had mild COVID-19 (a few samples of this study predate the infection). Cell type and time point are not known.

This CDR3 reads CASRPGTDTEAFF. CDR3 DNA sequence: TGCGCCAGCAGACCCGGGACGGACACTGAAGCTTTCTTT. The chain employs TRBV5-1 and TRBJ1-1; D perhaps matches TRBD1 (5 bases). V was clipped by 5 bases and J by 3 bases, with 11 bases between them. The CDR3 consists of 13 residues. Germline loops: CDR1 SGHRS, CDR2 YFSETQ.